These 9 T cell receptor beta chains were all obtained from the same sample, sequenced in a study of identical twins. TCRdb re-derived calls from the 5' RACE reads in MiXCR, one entry per CDR3 protein. The sample carries approximately 600,000 distinct CDR3 sequences, around 7.5% recorded once. The data also belong to a second study, concerning yellow fever vaccine responses in identical twins.

Sequencing used PBMCs. These receptors all stem from a woman between 18 and 30 years old in good health.

This clonotype occurred a few times. This sequence joins TRBV7-2 and TRBJ2-4, with D hard to call. There are 14 residues in the CDR3. V lost 5 bases to trimming and J lost 6 bases, with 14 bases between them. CDR1 is SGHTA and CDR2 is FQGNSA in the germline V gene. The CDR3 loop reads CASSTLGVGNIQYF. CDR3 in DNA: TGTGCCAGCAGCACTCTAGGAGTGGGAAACATTCAGTACTTC.

Ten or more counts support this clonotype. The rearrangement uses TRBV29-1 and TRBJ2-1; 14 nucleotides agree with TRBD2. Germline lookup yields CDR1 SQVTM and CDR2 ANQGSEA. The junction had 7 bases not matched to a gene; V was cut back by 6 bases and J by 3 bases. The CDR3 runs to 16 residues. The CDR3 region has the DNA TGCAGCGTGCCGGGACTAGCGGGAGAAGGCTACAATGAGCAGTTCTTC. Translating gives CSVPGLAGEGYNEQFF.

This clonotype was seen more than once but under ten times. The chain links TRBV20-1 to TRBJ1-1; D unclear. With 6 bases removed from V and 0 bases from J, the gap between germline ends came to 11 bases. CDR1 DFQATT and CDR2 SNEGSKA come from the germline V gene (reference sequence). The CDR3 sequence is 13 residues long. CDR3 sequence (DNA): TGCAGTGCCGAGACGGATCTGAACACTGAAGCTTTCTTT. It specifies CSAETDLNTEAFF.

This clonotype was recorded a few times. The chain recombines TRBV7-9 with TRBJ2-3, with D possibly being TRBD1 or TRBD2 (5 bases each). Germline CDR1 reads SEHNR; CDR2 reads FQNEAQ (reference sequence). The V and J ends lost 5 bases and 5 bases respectively, with 20 bases between them. The CDR3 runs to 16 residues. CDR3 region: CASSPQSGPKQDTQYF. CDR3 nucleotides: TGTGCCAGCAGCCCTCAATCGGGACCAAAACAAGATACGCAGTATTTT. The entire variable domain, with the rest obtained from reference TRBV7-9 and TRBJ2-3, is as follows: DTGVSQNPRHKITKRGQNVTFRCDPISEHNRLYWYRQTLGQGPEFLTYFQNEAQLEKSRLLSDRFSAERPKGSFSTLEIQRTEQGDSAMYLCASSPQSGPKQDTQYFGPGTRLTVL.

This clonotype was observed at least ten times. The V and J genes are TRBV10-3 and TRBJ2-1; possible D gene TRBD2, 6 bases. V dropped 7 bases and J dropped 8 bases, with 12 bases sitting between them. This CDR3 contains 12 residues. The germline V gene has CDR1 ENHRY and CDR2 SYGVKD. The DNA for the CDR3 is TGTGCCATCACGGAGGGAGTGGATGAGCAGTTCTTC. It yields the protein CAITEGVDEQFF.

This clonotype was observed a handful of times. This rearrangement joins TRBV29-1 to TRBJ2-7, with 10 bases that match TRBD2. This CDR3 has 13 residues. The ends lost 6 bases at V and 2 bases at J; junction bases unmatched: 4. Germline-derived CDR1 and CDR2 are SQVTM and ANQGSEA. CDR3 amino acids: CSVVAGGAYEQYF. Written as DNA, the CDR3 is TGCAGCGTGGTAGCGGGAGGCGCCTACGAGCAGTACTTC.

This clonotype was seen at least ten times. The chain recombines TRBV5-1 with TRBJ2-3; D is ambiguous. The CDR3 has 15 amino acids. V lost 0 bases and J lost 3, with 11 bases in between. Per germline, CDR1 SGHRS and CDR2 YFSETQ. The CDR3 DNA reads as TGCGCCAGCAGCTTGGGGGTTGTTGAAACAGATACGCAGTATTTT. Its protein is CASSLGVVETDTQYF.

This clonotype was counted ten times or more. This chain uses TRBV10-1 with TRBJ2-1; 11 positions match TRBD2. The V and J ends lost 6 bases and 9 bases, in that order; junction bases with no gene match: 7. Germline-derived CDR1 and CDR2 are WNHNN and SYGVQD (reference sequence). The CDR3 loop spans 14 amino acids. The CDR3 DNA is TGCGCCAGCAGGGGATCTAGCGGGAGGAGTGAGCAGTTCTTC. Translation gives CASRGSSGRSEQFF.

The sample holds a few counts of this clonotype. V and J are TRBV6-1 and TRBJ2-2; D not resolved. The CDR3 is 18 residues long. Trimming removed 5 bases at V and 0 bases at J, with 19 bases between. In germline, CDR1 is MNHNS, CDR2 SASEGT. This CDR3 is CASSPSPAGPPNTGELFF. The DNA for the CDR3 is TGTGCCAGCAGTCCATCACCAGCCGGGCCTCCGAACACCGGGGAGCTGTTTTTT.